This T cell receptor (beta chain) was captured by sequencing in a study of response to subunit inactivated influenza vaccine. Whole-study findings and limits: Authors suggested seasonal influenza vaccinations each recruit few new T cells.

Each CDR3 protein is one row after TCRdb ran MiXCR on the RT-PCR reads. The repertoire holds roughly 570,000 distinct CDR3 sequences, roughly 13% seen once, with about 12% in the top ten. As to this clonotype: Its antigen is not known. With a much larger clone just one base away, this may be a read error.

Trimming stripped 6 bases from V and 8 bases from J, with 17 bases between. The CDR3 loop spans 14 amino acids. The clonotype comes from a man in his fifties or sixties who received an inactivated influenza vaccine. The sequencing used PBMCs from blood, collected 45 days after vaccination. This rearrangement joins TRBV12-3 or TRBV12-4 to TRBJ2-1, with a possible D match to TRBD1 (6 bases). This chain's CDR3 is CASSRDMAEDEQFF. CDR3 DNA: TGTGCCAGCAGCCGGGACATGGCCGAAGATGAGCAGTTCTTC.